The subject of this entry is one TCR beta chain. Its specificity is unknown. The record originates from a study of T cell responses to AZD1222 COVID-19 vaccine. The table came from immunoSEQ multiplex PCR; TCRdb's copy has only in-frame clones and leaves some out. This sample has around 100,000 clones, with 80% to 90% found just once. The CDR3 has 15 amino acids. Per germline, CDR1 SGHDN and CDR2 FVKESK. V was clipped by 0 bases and J by 0 bases, with 8 bases between them. Overall study results and limits: The span of vaccine-associated CD4 TCRs extended across spike, with dominance at 160-218 and 743-854. As reported, nearly half of all spike-specific TCRs target variant regions that are unmutated. Donors were largely white British and mainly female; clonal diversity was possibly underestimated.

The specimen comprised peripheral blood, sampled on day 0 of AZD1222 vaccination. V is TRBV14 and J is TRBJ1-2, with D possibly matching TRBD1 (6 bases). The receptor was isolated from an adult in good health. The CDR3 is CASSQEGTPNYGYTF. CDR3 DNA: TGTGCCAGCAGCCAAGAAGGGACACCTAACTATGGCTACACCTTC.